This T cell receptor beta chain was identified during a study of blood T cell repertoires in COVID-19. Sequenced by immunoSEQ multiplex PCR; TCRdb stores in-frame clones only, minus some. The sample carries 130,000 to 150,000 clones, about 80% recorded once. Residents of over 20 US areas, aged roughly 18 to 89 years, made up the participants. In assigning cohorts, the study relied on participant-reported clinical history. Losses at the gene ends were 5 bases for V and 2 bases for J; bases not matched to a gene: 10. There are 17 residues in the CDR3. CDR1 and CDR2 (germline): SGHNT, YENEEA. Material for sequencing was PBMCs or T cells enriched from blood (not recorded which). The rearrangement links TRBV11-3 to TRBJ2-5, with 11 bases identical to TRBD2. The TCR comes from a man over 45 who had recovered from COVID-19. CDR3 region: CASSPELAGGQQETQYF. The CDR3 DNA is TGTGCCAGCAGCCCGGAGCTAGCGGGGGGCCAGCAAGAGACCCAGTACTTC. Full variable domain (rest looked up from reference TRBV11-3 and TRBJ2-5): EAGVVQSPRYKIIEKKQPVAFWCNPISGHNTLYWYLQNLGQGPELLIRYENEEAVDDSQLPKDRFSAERLKGVDSTLKIQPAELGDSAVYLCASSPELAGGQQETQYFGPGTRLLVL.